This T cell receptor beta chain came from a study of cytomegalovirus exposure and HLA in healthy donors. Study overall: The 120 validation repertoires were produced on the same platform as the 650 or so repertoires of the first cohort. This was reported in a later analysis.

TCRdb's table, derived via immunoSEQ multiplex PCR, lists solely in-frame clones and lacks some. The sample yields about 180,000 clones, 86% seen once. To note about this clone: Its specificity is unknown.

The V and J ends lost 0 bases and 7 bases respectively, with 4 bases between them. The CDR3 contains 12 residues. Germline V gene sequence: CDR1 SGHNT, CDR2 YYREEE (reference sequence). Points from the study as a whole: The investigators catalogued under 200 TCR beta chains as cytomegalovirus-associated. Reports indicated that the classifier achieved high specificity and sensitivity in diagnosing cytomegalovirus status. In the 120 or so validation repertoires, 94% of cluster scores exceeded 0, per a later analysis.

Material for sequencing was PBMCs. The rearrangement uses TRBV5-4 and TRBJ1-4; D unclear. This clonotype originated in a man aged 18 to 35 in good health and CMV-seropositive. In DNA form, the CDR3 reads TGTGCCAGCAGCTTGGACAGTGAAAAACTGTTTTTT. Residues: CASSLDSEKLFF.